This TCR beta chain was found in a study of cytomegalovirus exposure and HLA in healthy donors. Study-level points and caveats: Analyses of presence/absence relied on an assumption of roughly uniform sequencing depth across donors. The likely origin of a cluster of highly shared sequence variants was a sequencing artifact.

Use of 60 Vbeta and 13 Jbeta primers characterized the PCR. Data came from immunoSEQ multiplex PCR; TCRdb stores just in-frame clones and leaves some out. Found here are around 150,000 clones, over 75% of them singletons; the top ten hold around 0.97%. V gave up 8 bases and J gave up 7 bases, with 15 bases separating them. CDR1 is WSHSY and CDR2 is SAAADI in the germline V gene. This CDR3 comprises 12 residues. Points on this clone: Its target is unknown.

Material for sequencing was PBMCs. The chain links TRBV10-2 to TRBJ2-7, with D possibly matching TRBD2 (5 bases). This TCR came from a woman in her forties or fifties in good health and CMV-seropositive. This chain's CDR3 is CASQLIPGEQYF. In nucleotides, the CDR3 is TGCGCCAGCCAACTCATCCCGGGGGAGCAGTACTTC.